This T cell receptor (beta chain) was profiled in a study of T cells in Graves' hyperthyroidism and ophthalmopathy. The study, taken as a whole, reports: Most thyroid-expanded clonotypes above 0.001 were also found in blood.

A note on this clonotype: Its antigen is not known.

The cohort's ophthalmopathy patients, a group with duration under 3 months, had a Clinical Activity Score of at least 3 and a NOSPECS grade of at least 4. Germline V CDR1 and CDR2: MDHEN, SYDVKM. Trimming took 4 bases from V and 0 from J; bases not matched to a gene: 12. This CDR3 contains 19 residues. TCR beta CDR3 regions were amplified from RNA. A first-round RT-PCR of the TCR CDR3 used the HTBI primer set. MiXCR, applied by TCRdb to the multiplex PCR reads, yields one record per CDR3 protein. Of 400,000 or so distinct CDR3 sequences detected, 14% appear once; the ten largest clones hold around a fifth.

This chain connects TRBV28 to TRBJ2-1; 10 positions agree with TRBD1. The sequence derives from a woman aged 30 to 39 with Graves' ophthalmopathy. The source material was blood. CDR3 region: CASSSPGQGPSSSYNEQFF. DNA for the CDR3: TGTGCCAGCAGTTCCCCGGGACAGGGGCCGTCGAGCTCCTACAATGAGCAGTTCTTC. Full variable domain (rest looked up from reference TRBV28 and TRBJ2-1): DVKVTQSSRYLVKRTGEKVFLECVQDMDHENMFWYRQDPGLGLRLIYFSYDVKMKEKGDIPEGYSVSREKKERFSLILESASTNQTSMYLCASSSPGQGPSSSYNEQFFGPGTRLTVL.